The 8 T cell receptor beta chains reported below all come from one sample, sequenced in a study of shared clonotypes between healthy human individuals (TCRdb year 2020). Library prep was done by the immunoSEQ multiplex PCR assay. TCRdb took this table from immuneACCESS and kept in-frame rearrangements with V and J called. Such tables lack part of the clones; where checked against another copy, unresolved V genes explain under half of the gap, and the rest is unexplained. The sample includes around 2.5 million clones, with roughly 93% observed a single time. 0.36% of the sample is taken by the ten largest. The sequencing sample was made of naive CD4+ T cells from PBMCs. The intended sense of this specimen's cell subset or site label: CD45RA+ positively selected. These receptors were taken from a man aged 18 to 29 in good health. Some clones in this sample may be carry-over from other donors' samples.

The chain recombines TRBV5-1 with TRBJ2-1; D call uncertain. Germline loops: CDR1 SGHRS, CDR2 YFSETQ. V was trimmed by 0 bases and J by 6 bases, leaving 16 bases between them. The CDR3 has 16 residues. CDR3 sequence (DNA): TGCGCCAGCAGCTTGGCCCCCGGTGTAGGGTCCAATGAGCAGTTCTTC. This encodes CASSLAPGVGSNEQFF.

The J gene is TRBJ2-7, the V gene TRBV19; the match to TRBD1 covers 12 bases. V shed 3 bases, J shed 6 bases, and the junction held 3 bases outside the gene matches. This CDR3 spans 14 amino acids. CDR1 and CDR2 from the germline V gene are LNHDA and SQIVND (reference sequence). CDR3 sequence (DNA): TGTGCCAGTAGTATGGGACAGGGGGCCGGCGAGCAGTACTTC. Protein sequence: CASSMGQGAGEQYF.

This clone was observed a single time. The genes are TRBV4-3 and TRBJ2-3; 12 positions agree with TRBD2. Unmatched junction bases numbered 15, after V lost 2 bases and J lost 6 bases. CDR1 LGHNA and CDR2 YSLEER come from the germline V gene. This CDR3 is 19 amino acids long. CDR3 in amino acids: CASSQTSSGRALVRDTQYF. The CDR3 DNA sequence: TGCGCCAGCAGCCAAACGTCTAGCGGGAGGGCCCTGGTACGGGATACGCAGTATTTT.

This clone was detected once. The J gene is TRBJ1-2, the V gene TRBV30; no firm D call. The CDR3 runs 16 residues. CDR1 is GTSNPN and CDR2 is SVGIG in the germline V gene (reference sequence). V shed 2 bases and J shed 7 bases, with 23 bases lying between them. Here the CDR3 reads CAWSFGLANEAGGYTF. In DNA form, the CDR3 reads TGTGCCTGGAGTTTTGGGCTGGCCAACGAGGCAGGTGGCTACACCTTC.

A single count supports this clone. J is TRBJ2-1 and V is TRBV7-2, with 10 bases that match TRBD1. The germline V gene encodes CDR1 SGHTA and CDR2 FQGNSA. The V and J ends lost 5 bases and 10 bases, in that order; junction bases with no gene match: 14. The CDR3 has 16 residues. The CDR3 bases are TGTGCCAGCAGCCCACGACGGGACAGGGGTATCGGCGAGCAGTTCTTC. Protein product: CASSPRRDRGIGEQFF.

This rearrangement joins TRBV19 to TRBJ2-7, with 10 bases lining up with TRBD1. Germline V CDR1 and CDR2: LNHDA, SQIVND (reference sequence). There are 12 residues in the CDR3. The CDR3 DNA follows: TGTGCACACGGACAGGGGGCCTACGAGCAGTACTTC. Translating it yields CAHGQGAYEQYF.

As concerns this clone: One junction end does not reproduce the germline sequence, and a read error may be involved. The chain couples TRBV20-1 to TRBJ2-7; D unresolved. The germline V gene encodes CDR1 DFQATT and CDR2 SNEGSKA (reference sequence). CDR3 size: 11 residues. The CDR3 DNA follows: TGCAGTGCTAGCCCGGCCTACGGGCAGTACTTC. Amino acid sequence: CSASPAYGQYF.

The rearrangement joins TRBV6-5 to TRBJ1-2, with 9 bases fitting TRBD1. The CDR3 has 15 residues. Trimming removed 4 bases from V and 3 bases from J; junction bases left unmatched: 6. CDR1 and CDR2 (germline): MNHEY, SVGAGI. In DNA form, the CDR3 reads TGTGCCAGCAGTTCCGGGACAGGGAACTACTATGGCTACACCTTC. It specifies CASSSGTGNYYGYTF.